The 5 T cell receptor beta chains below come from one sample, sequenced in a study of T cells after yellow fever vaccination. TCRdb processed the 5' RACE reads anew with MiXCR; each CDR3 protein has one entry. This table has about 220,000 distinct CDR3 sequences, about 3% appearing once. The sequencing here drew on CD4+ T cells sorted from PBMCs, taken 10 days after the yellow fever booster vaccination. The receptor set was obtained from a young man who received the YFV17D yellow fever vaccine.

Only a few counts were recorded for this clonotype. V gene TRBV28 combines with J gene TRBJ1-5; TRBD1 is a possible D gene (6 bases). With 5 bases removed from V and 0 bases from J, the gap between germline ends came to 11 bases. Germline loops: CDR1 MDHEN, CDR2 SYDVKM. CDR3 length: 15 amino acids. The CDR3 loop is CASSRTGYSNQPQHF. DNA of the CDR3: TGTGCCAGCAGTCGAACAGGGTATAGCAATCAGCCCCAGCATTTT.

The rearrangement links TRBV6-2 or TRBV6-3 to TRBJ2-1; TRBD2 aligns across 11 bases. The length of the CDR3 is 15 residues. The germline V gene encodes CDR1 MNHEY and CDR2 SVGEGT. After removal of 1 base from V and 7 bases from J, the junction contained 3 bases not matched to a gene. The CDR3 loop is CASSYLLAGGNEQFF. The CDR3 DNA sequence: TGTGCCAGCAGTTACTTGCTAGCGGGGGGTAATGAGCAGTTCTTC.

This clonotype was seen at least ten times. The V gene is TRBV7-2, the J gene TRBJ2-3, with 13 bases identical to TRBD2. From germline, CDR1 is SGHTA and CDR2 FQGNSA. V gave up 5 bases and J gave up 1 base; unmatched junction bases: 3. The CDR3 consists of 16 residues. The CDR3 loop is CASSRTSGGGTDTQYF. DNA of the CDR3: TGTGCCAGCAGCAGAACTAGCGGGGGGGGCACAGATACGCAGTATTTT.

This clonotype has a handful of counts. The chain recombines TRBV15 with TRBJ1-1; possibly TRBD1 for D (5 bases). Germline CDR1 LNHNV, CDR2 YYDKDF (reference sequence). This CDR3 is 15 amino acids long. The ends were cut back, 3 bases at V and 3 bases at J, with 14 bases in the middle. The CDR3 nucleotides read TGTGCCACCAGCAGGCCCGGGGCAGTTCACACTGAAGCTTTCTTT. It is translated as CATSRPGAVHTEAFF.

The rearrangement uses TRBV7-9 and TRBJ1-1, with D uncertain. V was clipped by 4 bases and J by 1 base, with 10 bases between them. CDR1 and CDR2 from the germline V gene are SEHNR and FQNEAQ (reference sequence). The CDR3 has 14 amino acids. Written as DNA, the CDR3 is TGTGCCAGCAGCTCGATCAGCGGGAACACTGAAGCTTTCTTT. This encodes CASSSISGNTEAFF.